This T cell receptor beta chain was retrieved from a study of cytomegalovirus exposure and HLA in healthy donors. The primer mix had 60 Vbeta and 13 Jbeta primers. Sequenced by immunoSEQ multiplex PCR; TCRdb stores in-frame clones only, minus some. Among about 150,000 clones listed, about 8.9% were seen once. This clone was seen a handful of times. Trimming shortened V by 3 bases and J by 0 bases, and 15 bases separated the two germline ends. Germline V CDR1 and CDR2: SGHRS, YFSETQ. This CDR3 has 16 residues. Sequencing input: PBMCs. The chain employs TRBV5-1 and TRBJ1-1, with D uncertain. The sequence was collected from a man aged 50 or older in good health and CMV-seronegative. The CDR3 reads CASSSRTDYMNTEAFF. CDR3 nucleotides: TGCGCCAGCAGCTCCCGGACTGATTACATGAACACTGAAGCTTTCTTT. The full variable domain, in which reference TRBV5-1 and TRBJ1-1 provide the parts outside the CDR3, is KAGVTQTPRYLIKTRGQQVTLSCSPISGHRSVSWYQQTPGQGLQFLFEYFSETQRNKGNFPGRFSGRQFSNSRSEMNVSTLELGDSALYLCASSSRTDYMNTEAFFGQGTRLTVV.